This T cell receptor beta chain was found in a study of cytomegalovirus exposure and HLA in healthy donors. Findings of the study overall: A later look showed TCR association rates differing by HLA locus, highest for DRB1 and lowest for HLA-C. For cytomegalovirus status, the classifier reportedly gave diagnoses with high specificity and sensitivity.

CDR1 and CDR2 from the germline V gene are MDHEN and SYDVKM. V lost 6 bases and J 0 bases, leaving 5 bases between the germline ends. The CDR3 consists of 12 residues. Remarks on this clone: Its antigen is currently unknown.

The PCR had 60 Vbeta and 13 Jbeta primers. TCRdb keeps only in-frame clones here, not all; method: immunoSEQ multiplex PCR. The data show about 160,000 clones, 65% to 85% seen once. The TCR comes from a male donor in good health and CMV-seronegative. Sequences were obtained from PBMCs. The chain uses TRBV28 and TRBJ1-1, with D unresolved. The CDR3 DNA is TGTGCCAGCAGAGAGATGAACACTGAAGCTTTCTTT. Encoded protein: CASREMNTEAFF. The variable domain in full, completed from reference TRBV28 and TRBJ1-1, reads DVKVTQSSRYLVKRTGEKVFLECVQDMDHENMFWYRQDPGLGLRLIYFSYDVKMKEKGDIPEGYSVSREKKERFSLILESASTNQTSMYLCASREMNTEAFFGQGTRLTVV.